Following are 32 T cell receptor beta chains from one sample sequenced in a study of T-cell reconstitution after alpha-beta-depleted transplantation in children. Preparing the TCRbeta library involved the use of unique molecular identifiers. TCRdb ran MiXCR on the PCR reads and lists one entry per CDR3 protein. The table lists about 92,000 distinct CDR3 sequences, over 9% of them singletons, with approximately 15% in the top ten. The sample was PBMCs from the stem cell graft donor, taken from the stem cell graft. These receptor sequences come from a human donor who donated a stem cell graft to a child with inherited bone marrow failure.

This clonotype came up many times. The gene calls are TRBV20-1 and TRBJ1-2; maybe TRBD1 (5 bases). Trimming left V 0 bases short and J 8 bases short, with 13 bases between. The CDR3 is 13 residues long. Germline CDR1 reads DFQATT; CDR2 reads SNEGSKA (reference sequence). The CDR3 DNA reads TGCAGTGCTAGAGATTGGGGGTTTCAGGGCTACACCTTC. Translation: CSARDWGFQGYTF.

This clonotype was detected ten times or more. The gene calls are TRBV12-3 or TRBV12-4 and TRBJ2-2; D possibly matches TRBD1 or TRBD2 (5 bases each). The CDR3 covers 14 residues. With 0 bases removed from V and 3 bases from J, the gap between germline ends came to 5 bases. The CDR3 DNA sequence: TGTGCCAGCAGTTTAGCGGGGGACACCGGGGAGCTGTTTTTT. The encoded protein is CASSLAGDTGELFF.

This clonotype was seen ten or more times. The chain employs TRBV5-1 and TRBJ2-7; 9 bases match TRBD2. Germline V gene sequence: CDR1 SGHRS, CDR2 YFSETQ. V gave up 4 bases and J gave up 6 bases; unmatched junction bases: 8. The CDR3 runs to 14 residues. The CDR3 protein is CASSLAGGRAEQYF. CDR3 nucleotides: TGCGCCAGCAGCCTGGCGGGCGGGAGGGCCGAGCAGTACTTC.

This chain connects TRBV4-2 to TRBJ1-2; perhaps TRBD1 as D (5 bases). Between the trimmed V and J ends, which lost 4 bases and 4 bases, there was a span of 10 bases. CDR1 and CDR2 from the germline V gene are LGHNA and YNFKEQ. CDR3 length: 13 residues. The CDR3 loop reads CASSPGHPYGYTF. CDR3 nucleotides: TGTGCCAGCAGCCCCGGACACCCCTATGGCTACACCTTC.

Of note for this clonotype: One junction end disagrees with the germline gene, perhaps due to a read error. The gene calls are TRBV5-1 and TRBJ2-1; 7 positions match TRBD2. CDR3 size: 15 residues. Germline assignment: CDR1 SGHRS and CDR2 YFSETQ. The CDR3 region has the DNA TGCGCCAACAGCTTGGGCGGGAGCTCCTACAATGAGCAGCTCTTC. As protein: CANSLGGSSYNEQLF.

The sample holds one count of this clonotype. The genes are TRBV7-2 and TRBJ1-1; D is uncertain. The germline CDR1 and CDR2 sequences are SGHTA and FQGNSA. V was cut by 1 base and J by 1 base, with 7 bases left in between. There are 14 residues in the CDR3. The CDR3 DNA reads TGTGCCAGCAGCTTAGGGCGACAGAACACTGAAGCTTTCTTT. Amino acids: CASSLGRQNTEAFF.

This clonotype has more than one count but fewer than ten. The chain combines TRBV28 with TRBJ1-2, with a tentative D call TRBD1 (5 bases). The V end lost 4 bases, the J end lost 9 bases, and 24 bases lay between the germline ends. This CDR3 has 16 amino acids. In germline, CDR1 is MDHEN, CDR2 SYDVKM. The CDR3 DNA reads TGTGCCAGCAGTTCCCAGCTGGGGCGGGACGGCAGGAGCTACACCTTC. Residues: CASSSQLGRDGRSYTF.

This clonotype was counted many times. The V and J genes are TRBV7-2 and TRBJ2-7, with D hard to call. This CDR3 spans 13 amino acids. V gave up 2 bases and J gave up 3 bases, with 8 bases separating them. Germline CDR1 reads SGHTA; CDR2 reads FQGNSA. The CDR3 region is CASSLTVLYEQYF. The CDR3 DNA sequence: TGTGCCAGCAGCTTAACCGTCCTCTACGAGCAGTACTTC.

The table lists this clonotype with a few counts. The rearrangement joins TRBV4-2 to TRBJ2-3, with TRBD2 matching over 10 bases. Germline values: CDR1 LGHNA, CDR2 YNFKEQ. J lost 4 bases, V lost 1 base, and 5 bases had no gene match. The CDR3 consists of 16 residues. The CDR3 spells CASSQASGSISDTQYF. The CDR3 DNA is TGTGCCAGCAGCCAAGCTAGCGGGAGTATATCAGATACGCAGTATTTT.

The table lists this clonotype with many counts. CDR3 in amino acids: CASSQDLAGFGFTDTQYF. CDR3 nucleotide sequence: TGCGCCAGCAGCCAAGATCTCGCAGGCTTTGGGTTTACAGATACGCAGTATTTT. J is TRBJ2-3 and V is TRBV4-3; D unresolved. The CDR3 consists of 18 residues. V lost 0 bases and J lost 3, with 19 bases in between. Germline V gene data show CDR1 as LGHNA and CDR2 as YSLEER.

This clonotype was seen repeatedly, ten times or more. V usage is TRBV5-5 and J usage is TRBJ2-7, with D unclear. From germline, CDR1 is SGHKS and CDR2 YYEKEE (reference sequence). The V end lost 0 bases, the J end lost 0 bases, and 7 bases lay between the germline ends. The CDR3 has 14 residues. CDR3 bases: TGTGCCAGCAGCTTGGGACCGAGCTCCTACGAGCAGTACTTC. Protein sequence: CASSLGPSSYEQYF.

This clonotype has a count of ten or more. V gene TRBV4-1 combines with J gene TRBJ2-6; 8 nucleotides agree with TRBD2. Germline V gene data show CDR1 as MGHRA and CDR2 as YSYEKL. This CDR3 has 14 amino acids. V trimming: 7 bases; J trimming: 1 base; junction bases outside the gene matches: 0. CDR3 region: CASKRGSGANVLTF. The CDR3 DNA follows: TGCGCCAGCAAGCGGGGGTCTGGGGCCAACGTCCTGACTTTC.

The rearrangement links TRBV28 to TRBJ1-1, with 7 bases lining up with TRBD1. J was trimmed by 5 bases and V by 8 bases; bases with no gene match: 5. CDR1 MDHEN and CDR2 SYDVKM come from the germline V gene. The length of the CDR3 is 12 residues. The CDR3 here is CASLDRVTEAFF. DNA of the CDR3: TGTGCCAGCCTCGACAGGGTGACTGAAGCTTTCTTT.

Remarks on this clonotype: At one end the junction does not follow the germline gene, possibly because of a read error. The rearrangement links TRBV20-1 to TRBJ2-7; TRBD1 matches 10 bases. Germline CDR1 reads DFQATT; CDR2 reads SNEGSKA (reference sequence). The CDR3 covers 13 residues. This chain's CDR3 is CSARDRGRNEQYF. CDR3 nucleotide sequence: TGCAGTGCTCGAGACAGGGGGCGGAACGAGCAGTACTTC.

This chain connects TRBV6-2 or TRBV6-3 to TRBJ1-1; D remains unclear. The germline V gene encodes CDR1 MNHEY and CDR2 SVGEGT. CDR3 length: 13 amino acids. V gave up 0 bases and J gave up 5 bases, with 7 bases separating them. This CDR3 is CASSYSGGTEAFF. DNA of the CDR3: TGTGCCAGCAGTTACTCGGGAGGGACTGAAGCTTTCTTT.

This clonotype was seen repeatedly, ten times or more. V usage is TRBV24-1 and J usage is TRBJ2-1; 8 bases are shared with TRBD1. V lost 5 bases to trimming and J lost 5 bases; unmatched junction nucleotides: 10. CDR1 and CDR2 from the germline V gene are KGHDR and SFDVKD. The CDR3 runs 16 residues. The CDR3 DNA reads TGTGCCACCAGTGGCTTCGGACAGGGCGAGGACAATGAGCAGTTCTTC. Translating gives CATSGFGQGEDNEQFF.

There are many counts of this clonotype. This sequence joins TRBV5-6 and TRBJ1-5; perhaps TRBD1 as D (5 bases). The CDR3 loop spans 16 amino acids. CDR1 and CDR2 from the germline V gene are SGHDT and YYEEEE. Between the trimmed V and J ends, which lost 5 bases and 2 bases, there was a span of 17 bases. The CDR3 reads CASSMGLPRGNQPQHF. The CDR3 bases are TGTGCCAGCAGTATGGGGCTGCCGAGGGGCAATCAGCCCCAGCATTTT.

This clonotype was detected many times. The genes are TRBV18 and TRBJ1-1; D gene ambiguous. Germline loops: CDR1 KGHSH, CDR2 LQKENI. The CDR3 length is 13 residues. Trimming pared 2 bases from V and 1 base from J, leaving 5 bases between. Written as DNA, the CDR3 is TGTGCCAGCTCACCAGACAAGAACACTGAAGCTTTCTTT. It encodes CASSPDKNTEAFF.

Judged by abundance, this clonotype is medium-sized. The V gene is TRBV20-1, the J gene TRBJ1-5; no clear D gene. CDR1 and CDR2 (germline): DFQATT, SNEGSKA (reference sequence). The CDR3 loop spans 14 amino acids. Trimming stripped 0 bases from V and 2 bases from J, with 8 bases between. The CDR3: CSARERVGNQPQHF. CDR3 nucleotides: TGCAGTGCTAGAGAAAGAGTCGGCAATCAGCCCCAGCATTTT.

There are many counts of this clonotype. J is TRBJ2-2 and V is TRBV20-1; 11 nucleotides agree with TRBD2. J gave up 3 bases and V 0 bases, and 9 bases lay outside the gene matches. This CDR3 is built from 18 residues. The germline V gene has CDR1 DFQATT and CDR2 SNEGSKA (reference sequence). The CDR3 is CSARDVVAGGPDTGELFF. DNA for the CDR3: TGCAGTGCTAGAGATGTGGTAGCGGGAGGGCCGGACACCGGGGAGCTGTTTTTT.

Ten or more counts support this clonotype. In nucleotides, the CDR3 is TGTGCCAGCAGCTTACGACCCGCCTACGAGCAGTACTTC. Translated: CASSLRPAYEQYF. The chain recombines TRBV7-2 with TRBJ2-7; no firm D call. The CDR3 extends over 13 amino acids. Trimming took 2 bases from V and 2 from J, leaving 7 bases between them. The V gene's germline CDR1 is SGHTA and CDR2 FQGNSA.

This clonotype occurred many times. V and J are TRBV6-1 and TRBJ1-4; the D is unclear. Germline CDR1 MNHNS, CDR2 SASEGT. Trimming removed 5 bases from V and 9 bases from J, with 16 bases in between. The CDR3 spans 14 residues. CDR3 loop: CASSPTYWQQKLFF. In DNA, the CDR3 is TGTGCCAGCAGTCCGACCTACTGGCAGCAAAAACTGTTTTTT.

This clonotype occurred a few times. The chain recombines TRBV18 with TRBJ1-1, with D perhaps matching TRBD1 (6 bases). V lost 6 bases and J lost 8, with 16 bases in between. Germline V gene lookup returns CDR1 KGHSH and CDR2 LQKENI. This CDR3 is 13 amino acids long. Here the CDR3 reads CASSDSLGEEAFF. In nucleotides, the CDR3 is TGTGCCAGCTCGGACAGTTTGGGGGAGGAAGCTTTCTTT.

This clonotype was observed a few times. The rearrangement joins TRBV7-9 to TRBJ1-1, with TRBD1 identical over 7 bases. The V segment lost 4 bases and the J segment 1 base; nucleotides outside the gene matches: 6. CDR1 is SEHNR and CDR2 is FQNEAQ in the germline V gene (reference sequence). The CDR3 is 15 amino acids. DNA for the CDR3: TGTGCCAGCAGCTCCCGACAGGGAGAGAACACTGAAGCTTTCTTT. Translated, it gives CASSSRQGENTEAFF.

This clonotype was seen ten or more times. This CDR3 reads CASSHLDPTSSPLHF. DNA for the CDR3: TGTGCCAGCAGCCATCTGGACCCAACTAGTTCACCCCTCCACTTT. The rearrangement links TRBV4-2 to TRBJ1-6; D is unclear. The CDR3 spans 15 residues. Germline V gene lookup returns CDR1 LGHNA and CDR2 YNFKEQ. The V and J ends lost 3 bases and 9 bases respectively, with 15 bases between them.

This clonotype was counted a few times. A read error may account for a junction end that differs from germline. The chain carries TRBV7-2 and TRBJ2-7; TRBD2 matches 11 bases. The length of the CDR3 is 15 residues. CDR1 SGHTA and CDR2 FQGNSA come from the germline V gene. The CDR3 region has the DNA TGCGCCAGCAGCAGTAGCGGGAGGGGGGACTACGAGCAGTACTTC. This codes for CASSSSGRGDYEQYF. The variable domain in full, with the rest retrieved from reference TRBV7-2 and TRBJ2-7, is GAGVSQSPSNKVTEKGKDVELRCDPISGHTALYWYRQSLGQGLEFLIYFQGNSAPDKSGLPSDRFSAERTGGSVSTLTIQRTQQEDSAVYLCASSSSGRGDYEQYFGPGTRLTVT.

This clonotype was seen more than once but under ten times. The rearrangement joins TRBV7-4 to TRBJ2-2; D may be TRBD2 (6 bases). CDR3 length: 15 residues. The germline V and J ends were trimmed by 5 bases and 0 bases, with 10 bases remaining between them. Germline V lookup: CDR1 SGHVT, CDR2 SQSDAQ. This CDR3 reads CASSQRGTNTGELFF. CDR3 in DNA: TGTGCCAGCAGCCAACGGGGGACGAACACCGGGGAGCTGTTTTTT.

In its sample, this clonotype was seen many times. The chain links TRBV28 to TRBJ1-2, with 7 nucleotides matching TRBD1. The CDR3 is 14 amino acids. V trimming: 5 bases; J trimming: 5 bases; junction bases outside the gene matches: 8. The V gene's germline CDR1 is MDHEN and CDR2 SYDVKM. The CDR3 coding sequence is TGTGCCAGCAGTGCGCCGGGACAGAAGTATGGCTACACCTTC. It specifies CASSAPGQKYGYTF.

This clonotype was seen at least ten times. This rearrangement joins TRBV6-5 to TRBJ2-1; D gene unclear. The V gene lost 7 bases and the J gene lost 2 bases, with 12 bases spanning the gap. The CDR3 spans 14 residues. CDR1 and CDR2 from the germline V gene are MNHEY and SVGAGI. This CDR3 reads CASNSLGTYNEQFF. The CDR3 DNA sequence: TGTGCCAGCAATTCACTTGGGACCTACAATGAGCAGTTCTTC.

This clonotype was found many times. The gene calls are TRBV6-5 and TRBJ2-2, with 7 bases that match TRBD2. Germline loops: CDR1 MNHEY, CDR2 SVGAGI. Unmatched junction bases numbered 12, after V lost 6 bases and J lost 2 bases. The CDR3 sequence is 17 residues long. The CDR3 protein is CASSSLREDRNTGELFF. CDR3 nucleotides: TGTGCCAGCAGCTCGCTACGGGAGGATAGAAACACCGGGGAGCTGTTTTTT.

This clonotype was seen repeatedly, ten times or more. The rearrangement joins TRBV12-3 or TRBV12-4 to TRBJ2-7, with D uncertain. The V end was cut by 3 bases, the J end by 2 bases, with 5 bases between. CDR3 length: 12 amino acids. The DNA of the CDR3 is TGTGCCAGCAGTTTCGGCCCCTACGAGCAGTACTTC. It specifies CASSFGPYEQYF.

This clonotype was counted ten times or more. The chain has TRBV6-5 and TRBJ2-7; tentatively, D is TRBD1 or TRBD2 (5 bases each). The CDR3 is 15 residues long. Germline-derived CDR1 and CDR2 are MNHEY and SVGAGI. Trimming cost V 0 bases and J 3 bases, with 12 bases left between them. The CDR3 coding sequence is TGTGCCAGCAGTTACTCGGGGGTTCAAGGCTACGAGCAGTACTTC. It yields the protein CASSYSGVQGYEQYF.